Following are 27 T cell receptor beta chains from one sample sequenced in a study of T cells in Graves' hyperthyroidism and ophthalmopathy. Using RNA transcripts as the source, TCR beta CDR3 regions were amplified. The HTBI primer set was used in a first-round RT-PCR of the TCR CDR3. TCRdb re-analysed the multiplex PCR reads in MiXCR, keeping a single row per CDR3 protein. The sample holds about 350,000 distinct CDR3 sequences; approximately 13% are singletons and the top ten take 34%. The material sequenced was blood. The receptors derive from a woman aged 40-49 years with Graves' ophthalmopathy.

The CDR3 region has the DNA TGCAGTGTATCAGCGATTTCTGATGACTATGGCTACACCTTC. This translates into CSVSAISDDYGYTF. The genes are TRBV20-1 and TRBJ1-2; D is undetermined. Germline-derived CDR1 and CDR2 are DFQATT and SNEGSKA (reference sequence). The CDR3 loop spans 14 amino acids. Trimming took off 7 bases at V and 3 bases at J, with 18 bases between the two ends.

Details on this clonotype: This may be a read error: a much more frequent sequence differs by one nucleotide. This chain uses TRBV20-1 with TRBJ1-2; 7 bases line up with TRBD1. Trimming at V came to 4 bases and at J to 7 bases, leaving 18 bases not matched to a gene. Germline V gene lookup returns CDR1 DFQATT and CDR2 SNEGSKA (reference sequence). This CDR3 has 16 amino acids. The CDR3 spells CSATQSGTANDCGYTF. The DNA of the CDR3 is TGCAGTGCTACGCAATCCGGGACAGCTAACGACTGTGGCTACACCTTC.

The chain recombines TRBV6-1 with TRBJ2-7; D might be TRBD2 (5 bases). Germline CDR1 and CDR2: MNHNS and SASEGT. This CDR3 is built from 13 residues. V lost 6 bases and J 3 bases, leaving 12 bases between the germline ends. The CDR3 reads CASRLRGVYEQYF. DNA for the CDR3: TGTGCCAGCAGACTCCGGGGAGTCTACGAGCAGTACTTC.

J is TRBJ2-1 and V is TRBV10-3; TRBD2 matches at 13 bases. Losses at the gene ends were 2 bases for V and 8 bases for J; bases not matched to a gene: 3. The CDR3 is 15 residues long. Germline CDR1 and CDR2: ENHRY and SYGVKD. In DNA form, the CDR3 reads TGTGCCATCAGTGAGGGGACTAGCGGGGTGGATGAGCAGTTCTTC. Encoded protein: CAISEGTSGVDEQFF.

This clonotype has only a few counts. The chain combines TRBV27 with TRBJ1-4; the match to TRBD1 covers 10 bases. CDR1 and CDR2 (germline): MNHEY, SMNVEV (reference sequence). V lost 3 bases and J lost 8; bases outside the gene matches: 12. The CDR3 is 17 residues long. The CDR3 region is CASSFTGTGVVDEKLFF. In DNA form, the CDR3 reads TGTGCCAGCAGTTTTACAGGGACAGGGGTGGTTGACGAAAAACTGTTTTTT.

This clonotype was recorded at least ten times. The chain is built from TRBV7-6 and TRBJ2-7; D possibly corresponds to TRBD2 (6 bases). The CDR3 runs 14 residues. CDR1 and CDR2 from the germline V gene are SGHVS and FNYEAQ. V was cut by 4 bases and J by 1 base, with 11 bases left in between. The CDR3 nucleotides are TGTGCCAGCAGCTCCCCGGCGGGGTCCTACGAGCAGTACTTC. Protein sequence: CASSSPAGSYEQYF.

This clonotype was seen a handful of times. The rearrangement links TRBV7-7 to TRBJ2-2; a possible D gene is TRBD2 (6 bases). The CDR3 contains 14 residues. Germline CDR1 SSHAT, CDR2 FNYEAQ (reference sequence). The chain's CDR3 is CASGGTINTGELFF. CDR3 sequence (DNA): TGTGCTAGCGGCGGGACGATTAACACCGGGGAGCTGTTTTTT.

This chain links TRBV6-5 with TRBJ2-5; perhaps TRBD1 as D (5 bases). The CDR3 has 13 residues. The V gene lost 2 bases and the J gene lost 7 bases, with 11 bases spanning the gap. Germline lookup yields CDR1 MNHEY and CDR2 SVGAGI. The CDR3: CASSYKPTGTQYF. In DNA, the CDR3 is TGTGCCAGCAGTTACAAGCCAACAGGGACCCAGTACTTC.

At least ten counts were recorded for this clonotype. The chain employs TRBV7-8 and TRBJ1-5; no reliable D call. The germline V gene has CDR1 SGHVS and CDR2 FQNEAQ. The CDR3 totals 12 residues. Deletions cut 4 bases from V and 7 bases from J, with 8 bases between. The CDR3 bases are TGTGCCAGCAGCTCTGGGCTCCAGCCCCAGCATTTT. The encoded protein is CASSSGLQPQHF. Full variable domain (remainder filled in from reference TRBV7-8 and TRBJ1-5): GAGVSQSPRYKVAKRGQDVALRCDPISGHVSLFWYQQALGQGPEFLTYFQNEAQLDKSGLPSDRFFAERPEGSVSTLKIQRTQQEDSAVYLCASSSGLQPQHFGDGTRLSIL.

This clonotype was observed at least ten times. The gene calls are TRBV28 and TRBJ1-2; unclear D gene. The V gene lost 5 bases and the J gene lost 6 bases, with 10 bases spanning the gap. The CDR3 totals 12 residues. Germline CDR1 and CDR2: MDHEN and SYDVKM. CDR3 nucleotides: TGTGCCAGCAGTCCCGACTTCAATGGCTACACCTTC. Its protein is CASSPDFNGYTF.

This clonotype was counted many times. The V and J genes are TRBV2 and TRBJ1-1; no clear D. The germline V gene encodes CDR1 SNHLY and CDR2 FYNNEI. V was cut by 6 bases and J by 5 bases, with 16 bases left in between. The CDR3 is made up of 14 amino acids. This chain's CDR3 is CASRGNKVETEAFF. CDR3 DNA: TGTGCCAGCAGGGGGAACAAGGTGGAGACTGAAGCTTTCTTT.

In its sample, this clonotype was seen a few times. The V gene is TRBV6-1, the J gene TRBJ1-6; TRBD1 aligns across 11 bases. CDR3 size: 14 residues. Germline V CDR1 and CDR2: MNHNS, SASEGT. J was trimmed by 13 bases and V by 1 base; bases with no gene match: 3. CDR3 nucleotide sequence: TGTGCCAGCAGTGAAGGGACAGGGGGCCCTCCCCTCCACTTT. Protein: CASSEGTGGPPLHF.

A remark on this clonotype: This may stem from a read error, because a much larger clone lies one nucleotide away. This is likely a read error, given that the CDR3 carries no conserved phenylalanine or tryptophan at its end. The gene calls are TRBV10-3 and TRBJ2-5; the D is unclear. This CDR3 contains 12 residues. Germline V gene lookup returns CDR1 ENHRY and CDR2 SYGVKD. Trimming pared 3 bases from V and 3 bases from J, leaving 5 bases between. CDR3 bases: TGTGCCATCAGTGATTACGAAGAGACCCAGTACTCC. Amino acid sequence: CAISDYEETQYS.

Only a few counts were recorded for this clonotype. The chain recombines TRBV11-2 with TRBJ1-1; possible D gene TRBD1, 6 bases. CDR1 SGHAT and CDR2 FQNNGV come from the germline V gene. Trimming shortened V by 3 bases and J by 12 bases, and 26 bases separated the two germline ends. The CDR3 loop spans 16 amino acids. DNA of the CDR3: TGTGCCAGCAGCTTTCAAGGTAGTGGGGGCAACCGTTCGACTTTCTTT. Its translation: CASSFQGSGGNRSTFF.

The sample holds many counts of this clonotype. The chain combines TRBV6-1 with TRBJ1-2; no firm D call. Trimming cost V 7 bases and J 5 bases, with 14 bases left between them. The CDR3 spans 13 residues. Germline V CDR1 and CDR2: MNHNS, SASEGT. The CDR3 loop is CASTPGFWYGYTF. Here the CDR3 DNA reads TGTGCCAGCACCCCCGGTTTTTGGTATGGCTACACCTTC.

Ten or more counts support this clonotype. The DNA for the CDR3 is TGTGCCAGCAGCCCTACACTAGCGGGAGGGCTGCAGCAGTACTTC. The encoded protein is CASSPTLAGGLQQYF. The chain is built from TRBV28 and TRBJ2-7, with 13 nucleotides matching TRBD2. CDR3 length equals 15 residues. J was trimmed by 8 bases and V by 6 bases; bases with no gene match: 10. In germline, CDR1 is MDHEN, CDR2 SYDVKM.

This clonotype was observed many times. The chain has TRBV5-1 and TRBJ2-7; no reliable D call. The CDR3 length is 11 residues. Germline CDR1 reads SGHRS; CDR2 reads YFSETQ. The V end lost 0 bases, the J end lost 7 bases, and 5 bases lay between the germline ends. This CDR3 is CASSLAGEQYF. CDR3 nucleotide sequence: TGCGCCAGCAGCTTGGCCGGGGAGCAGTACTTC.

Details on this clonotype: Just one base apart from a much larger clone, this may be a read error. The V gene is TRBV12-3 or TRBV12-4, the J gene TRBJ2-3, with 16 bases lining up with TRBD2. With 5 bases clipped from V and 4 bases from J, the junction kept 9 bases outside the gene matches. The CDR3 length is 18 residues. The CDR3 reads CASSPGTSGRVGSDTQYF. The CDR3 nucleotides read TGTGCCAGCAGTCCCGGGACTAGCGGGAGGGTCGGATCAGATACGCAGTATTTT.

This clonotype was counted ten times or more. The gene calls are TRBV7-9 and TRBJ1-2; D gene unclear. The germline CDR1 and CDR2 sequences are SEHNR and FQNEAQ (reference sequence). The CDR3 totals 17 residues. The ends were cut back, 6 bases at V and 1 base at J, with 21 bases in the middle. Here the CDR3 reads CASRGSIEREYNYGYTF. CDR3 bases: TGTGCCAGCAGGGGATCGATCGAGAGGGAATATAACTATGGCTACACCTTC.

This clonotype was counted many times. This sequence joins TRBV2 and TRBJ2-7; 8 bases line up with TRBD1. The CDR3 spans 15 residues. Unmatched junction bases numbered 12, after V lost 6 bases and J lost 5 bases. CDR1 is SNHLY and CDR2 is FYNNEI in the germline V gene. CDR3 coding DNA: TGTGCCAGCAGCTCTTCAGGGGGCAAATTCCACGAGCAGTACTTC. Translation: CASSSSGGKFHEQYF. The full variable domain, rest sourced from reference TRBV2 and TRBJ2-7, is EPEVTQTPSHQVTQMGQEVILRCVPISNHLYFYWYRQILGQKVEFLVSFYNNEISEKSEIFDDQFSVERPDGSNFTLKIRSTKLEDSAMYFCASSSSGGKFHEQYFGPGTRLTVT.

Note on this clonotype: A much larger clone is a single base away; this may be a read error. The rearrangement links TRBV6-1 to TRBJ2-5; the D is unclear. The DNA matches TRBJ2-1 better at its end, which makes the J call doubtful. Germline CDR1 is MNHNS and CDR2 is SASEGT. This CDR3 spans 12 amino acids. CDR3 coding DNA: TGTGCCAGCAGTCGCCCTATGCAGACCCAGTTCTTC. Protein sequence: CASSRPMQTQFF.

This clonotype has just a few counts. The gene calls are TRBV19 and TRBJ2-5; 10 bases line up with TRBD1. The CDR3 totals 16 residues. Germline lookup yields CDR1 LNHDA and CDR2 SQIVND (reference sequence). Trimming cost V 5 bases and J 2 bases; bases outside gene matches: 8. The CDR3 region is CASSPRRTGGQETQYF. In DNA, the CDR3 is TGTGCCAGTAGTCCCCGACGGACAGGGGGACAAGAGACCCAGTACTTC.

The sample holds a few counts of this clonotype. The chain recombines TRBV3-1 with TRBJ1-5; 9 positions match TRBD1. J gave up 7 bases and V 1 base, and 2 bases lay outside the gene matches. The CDR3 is 14 amino acids. Germline V gene data show CDR1 as LGHDT and CDR2 as YNNKEL (reference sequence). The chain's CDR3 is CASSQADRGQPQHF. CDR3 bases: TGTGCCAGCAGCCAAGCGGACAGGGGCCAGCCCCAGCATTTT.

This clonotype has at least ten counts. The chain recombines TRBV7-2 with TRBJ2-2, with TRBD1 as a possible D gene (6 bases). This CDR3 comprises 16 residues. Trimming shortened V by 5 bases and J by 7 bases, and 20 bases separated the two germline ends. Germline-derived CDR1 and CDR2 are SGHTA and FQGNSA. CDR3 in DNA: TGTGCCAGCAGCGCCCGGACCAGGGGCGGAGGCGGGGAGCTGTTTTTT. Amino acids: CASSARTRGGGGELFF.

This clonotype was picked up many times. The V gene is TRBV2, the J gene TRBJ1-1; D remains ambiguous. V lost 8 bases to trimming and J lost 1 base, with 8 bases between them. CDR1 and CDR2 (germline): SNHLY, FYNNEI. There are 12 residues in the CDR3. The CDR3 is CASLQRNTEAFF. CDR3 nucleotides: TGTGCCAGCCTCCAGCGGAACACTGAAGCTTTCTTT.

Comments on this clonotype: Possible read error: a much larger clone is one base away. The chain has TRBV6-1 and TRBJ2-1; 11 bases map to TRBD2. This CDR3 contains 18 residues. Germline CDR1 MNHNS, CDR2 SASEGT. This CDR3 reads CVSSEQGLTSGIVNEQFF. CDR3 in DNA: TGTGTCAGCAGTGAACAGGGCTTGACTAGCGGGATCGTCAATGAGCAGTTCTTC.

This clonotype was seen ten or more times. J is TRBJ2-7 and V is TRBV30; 8 bases are a match to TRBD1. The CDR3 length is 13 residues. Trimming cost V 1 base and J 5 bases; bases outside gene matches: 4. Germline CDR1 is GTSNPN and CDR2 is SVGIG (reference sequence). The CDR3 is CAWSGTGWNEQYF. Written as DNA, the CDR3 is TGTGCCTGGAGTGGGACAGGGTGGAACGAGCAGTACTTC.